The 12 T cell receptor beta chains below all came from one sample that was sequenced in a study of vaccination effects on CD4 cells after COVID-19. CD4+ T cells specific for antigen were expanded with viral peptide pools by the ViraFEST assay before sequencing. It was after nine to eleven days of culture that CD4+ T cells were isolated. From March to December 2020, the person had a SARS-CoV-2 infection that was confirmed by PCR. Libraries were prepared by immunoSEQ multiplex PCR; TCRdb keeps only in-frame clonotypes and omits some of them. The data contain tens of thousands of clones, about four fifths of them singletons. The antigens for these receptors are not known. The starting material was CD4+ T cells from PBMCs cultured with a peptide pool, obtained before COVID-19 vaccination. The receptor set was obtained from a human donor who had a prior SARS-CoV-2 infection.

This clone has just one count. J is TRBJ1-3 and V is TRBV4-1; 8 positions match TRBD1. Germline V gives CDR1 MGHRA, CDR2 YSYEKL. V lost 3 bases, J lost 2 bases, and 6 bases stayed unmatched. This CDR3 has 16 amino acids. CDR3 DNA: TGCGCCAGCAGCCATAATCAGGGGGCTGCTGGAAACACCATATATTTT. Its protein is CASSHNQGAAGNTIYF.

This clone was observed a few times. CDR3 loop: CASSFAGDNEQFF. CDR3 nucleotide sequence: TGTGCCAGCAGCTTCGCGGGAGACAATGAGCAGTTCTTC. J is TRBJ2-1 and V is TRBV7-3; 7 bases are a match to TRBD2. Trimming cost V 3 bases and J 5 bases; bases outside gene matches: 1. Germline-derived CDR1 and CDR2 are SGHTA and FQGTGA. The CDR3 length is 13 residues. Full variable domain (rest looked up from reference TRBV7-3 and TRBJ2-1): GAGVSQTPSNKVTEKGKYVELRCDPISGHTALYWYRQSLGQGPEFLIYFQGTGAADDSGLPNDRFFAVRPEGSVSTLKIQRTERGDSAVYLCASSFAGDNEQFFGPGTRLTVL.

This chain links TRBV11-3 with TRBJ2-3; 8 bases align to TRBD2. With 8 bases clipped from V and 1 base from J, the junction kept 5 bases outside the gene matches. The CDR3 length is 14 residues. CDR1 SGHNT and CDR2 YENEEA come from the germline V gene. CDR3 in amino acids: CASAQTSGTDTQYF. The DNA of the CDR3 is TGTGCCAGCGCCCAGACTAGCGGCACAGATACGCAGTATTTT.

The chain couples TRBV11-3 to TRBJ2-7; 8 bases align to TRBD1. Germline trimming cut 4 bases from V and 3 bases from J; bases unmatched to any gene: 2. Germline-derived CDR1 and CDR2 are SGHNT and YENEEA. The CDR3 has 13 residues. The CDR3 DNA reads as TGTGCCAGCAGCTATACAGGGGGCTACGAGCAGTACTTC. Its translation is CASSYTGGYEQYF.

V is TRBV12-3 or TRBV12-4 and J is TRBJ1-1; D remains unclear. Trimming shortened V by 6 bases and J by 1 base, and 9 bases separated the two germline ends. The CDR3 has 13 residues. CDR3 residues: CASRVTQNTEAFF. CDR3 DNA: TGTGCCAGCAGAGTGACTCAGAACACTGAAGCTTTCTTT.

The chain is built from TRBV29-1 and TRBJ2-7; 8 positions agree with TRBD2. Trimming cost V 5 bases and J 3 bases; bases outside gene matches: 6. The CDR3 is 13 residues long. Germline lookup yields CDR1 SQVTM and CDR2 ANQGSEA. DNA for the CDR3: TGCAGCGTTTTGACTAGCGTAGGCTACGAGCAGTACTTC. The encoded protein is CSVLTSVGYEQYF.

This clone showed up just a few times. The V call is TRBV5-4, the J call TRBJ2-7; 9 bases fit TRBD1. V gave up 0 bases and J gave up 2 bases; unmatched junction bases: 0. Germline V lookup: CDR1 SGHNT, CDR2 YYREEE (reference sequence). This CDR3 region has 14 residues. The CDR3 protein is CASSLGTGAYEQYF. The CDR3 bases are TGTGCCAGCAGCTTGGGGACAGGGGCCTACGAGCAGTACTTC.

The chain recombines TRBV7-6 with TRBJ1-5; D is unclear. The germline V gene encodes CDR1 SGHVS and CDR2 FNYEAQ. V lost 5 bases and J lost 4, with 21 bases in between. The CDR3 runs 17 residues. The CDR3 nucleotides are TGTGCCAGCAGCCCCGGAACCGGGGATAAGGATAATCAGCCCCAGCATTTT. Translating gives CASSPGTGDKDNQPQHF.

The CDR3 loop is CASSDQGRDYEQYF. CDR3 DNA sequence: TGTGCCAGCAGTGATCAGGGGAGGGACTACGAGCAGTACTTC. The chain has TRBV2 and TRBJ2-7; D might be TRBD2 (7 bases). Trimming left V 3 bases short and J 3 bases short, with 12 bases between. Germline V gene sequence: CDR1 SNHLY, CDR2 FYNNEI. This CDR3 has 14 residues.

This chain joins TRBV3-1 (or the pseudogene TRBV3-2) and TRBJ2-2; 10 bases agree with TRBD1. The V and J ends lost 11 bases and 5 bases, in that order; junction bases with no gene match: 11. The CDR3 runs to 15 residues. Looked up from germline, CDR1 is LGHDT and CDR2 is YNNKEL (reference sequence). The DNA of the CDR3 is TGTGCCTCTAACAGAGGGGGACAGGGGACCGGGGAGCTGTTTTTT. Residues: CASNRGGQGTGELFF.

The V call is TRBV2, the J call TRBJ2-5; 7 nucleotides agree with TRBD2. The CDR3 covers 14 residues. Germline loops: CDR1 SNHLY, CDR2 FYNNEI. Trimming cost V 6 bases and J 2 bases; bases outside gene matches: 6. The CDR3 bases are TGTGCCAGCAGCATTAATAGCGGGCAAGAGACCCAGTACTTC. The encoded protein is CASSINSGQETQYF.

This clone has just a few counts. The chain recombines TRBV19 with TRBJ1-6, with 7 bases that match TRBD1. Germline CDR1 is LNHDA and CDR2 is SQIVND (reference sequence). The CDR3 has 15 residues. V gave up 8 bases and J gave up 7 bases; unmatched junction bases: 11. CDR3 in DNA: TGTGCCAGTGTTAAAAGGACAGGTTACAATTCACCCCTCCACTTT. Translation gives CASVKRTGYNSPLHF.